A single sample gave rise to the 19 T cell receptor beta chains below, sequenced in a study of T cell changes during pregnancy in multiple sclerosis. Using immunoSEQ multiplex PCR, the repertoire was profiled, and TCRdb retains in-frame clones only, with some absent. The data hold about 34,000 clones, with over 75% observed a single time. The input for sequencing was CD8+ T cells from peripheral blood mononuclear cells, taken in the second trimester of pregnancy. The receptors shown here come from a female donor with multiple sclerosis, enrolled in a pregnancy study.

The rearrangement links TRBV4-1 to TRBJ2-2, with a tentative D call TRBD2 (6 bases). This CDR3 spans 16 amino acids. CDR1 and CDR2 from the germline V gene are MGHRA and YSYEKL. The V end lost 3 bases, the J end lost 0 bases, and 11 bases lay between the germline ends. CDR3 amino acids: CASSHGGEPNTGELFF. As DNA, the CDR3 is TGCGCCAGCAGCCACGGAGGGGAGCCGAACACCGGGGAGCTGTTTTTT.

There are a few counts of this clone. This chain uses TRBV7-9 with TRBJ2-7, with 10 nucleotides matching TRBD2. The CDR3 spans 18 residues. Trimming cost V 1 base and J 2 bases; bases outside gene matches: 11. Germline lookup yields CDR1 SEHNR and CDR2 FQNEAQ (reference sequence). This CDR3 reads CASSLVASGSDLPYEQYF. CDR3 nucleotide sequence: TGTGCCAGCAGCTTAGTGGCTAGCGGGAGTGATTTACCCTACGAGCAGTACTTC.

This clone was recorded only once. The chain is built from TRBV7-9 and TRBJ2-2; D unresolved. CDR3 size: 12 residues. With 1 base removed from V and 7 bases from J, the gap between germline ends came to 4 bases. The germline V gene has CDR1 SEHNR and CDR2 FQNEAQ (reference sequence). The CDR3 sequence: CASSLGSGELFF. The CDR3 nucleotides are TGTGCCAGCAGCTTAGGTAGCGGGGAGCTGTTTTTT.

V and J are TRBV5-1 and TRBJ2-7; the match to TRBD1 covers 12 bases. Germline V CDR1 and CDR2: SGHRS, YFSETQ. The CDR3 contains 14 residues. The ends lost 2 bases at V and 6 bases at J; junction bases unmatched: 3. The CDR3 region is CASSFGTGGFEQYF. The CDR3 DNA follows: TGCGCCAGCAGCTTCGGGACAGGGGGCTTCGAGCAGTACTTC.

The V call is TRBV6-5, the J call TRBJ2-7, with D perhaps TRBD1 (6 bases). The V end lost 6 bases, the J end lost 2 bases, and 11 bases lay between the germline ends. The CDR3 sequence is 13 residues long. Per germline, CDR1 MNHEY and CDR2 SVGAGI. The CDR3 DNA sequence: TGTGCCAGCAGCCAAGGACAGACCTACGAGCAGTACTTC. It translates to CASSQGQTYEQYF.

This clone was seen a single time. This sequence joins TRBV5-6 and TRBJ2-3, with D possibly TRBD2 on 6 matching bases. Germline V gene data show CDR1 as SGHDT and CDR2 as YYEEEE. V lost 3 bases and J 2 bases, leaving 16 bases between the germline ends. The CDR3 is made up of 16 amino acids. CDR3 nucleotide sequence: TGTGCCAGCAGCTCACTGACTAGTAGTTCCACAGATACGCAGTATTTT. It yields the protein CASSSLTSSSTDTQYF.

The chain joins TRBV28 to TRBJ2-1, with D maybe TRBD2 (6 bases). This CDR3 has 14 residues. Germline loops: CDR1 MDHEN, CDR2 SYDVKM. The V end was cut by 6 bases, the J end by 4 bases, with 13 bases between. CDR3 region: CASSRASEYNEQFF. The CDR3 DNA reads as TGTGCCAGCAGCCGGGCTAGCGAGTACAATGAGCAGTTCTTC.

By share, this clone counts as medium-sized. The chain has TRBV5-4 and TRBJ2-1; 11 bases line up with TRBD2. Germline assignment: CDR1 SGHNT and CDR2 YYREEE (reference sequence). V shed 2 bases and J 2 bases; nucleotides not matched to a gene: 6. This CDR3 is built from 17 residues. The CDR3 loop reads CASSLLAGAATYNEQFF. The CDR3 nucleotides are TGTGCCAGCAGCTTACTAGCGGGAGCTGCGACCTACAATGAGCAGTTCTTC. The full variable domain, with the rest looked up from reference TRBV5-4 and TRBJ2-1, is ETGVTQSPTHLIKTRGQQVTLRCSSQSGHNTVSWYQQALGQGPQFIFQYYREEENGRGNFPPRFSGLQFPNYSSELNVNALELDDSALYLCASSLLAGAATYNEQFFGPGTRLTVL.

The rearrangement uses TRBV5-6 and TRBJ1-1; D is perhaps TRBD1 (5 bases). V dropped 2 bases and J dropped 4 bases, with 9 bases sitting between them. The length of the CDR3 is 13 residues. Germline CDR1 is SGHDT and CDR2 is YYEEEE. The CDR3 nucleotides are TGTGCCAGCAGCTTTCGACAGCCCACTGAAGCTTTCTTT. Amino acid sequence: CASSFRQPTEAFF.

The V gene is TRBV4-1, the J gene TRBJ1-1, with D possibly being TRBD1 (5 bases). CDR3 length equals 14 residues. The V end was cut by 4 bases, the J end by 7 bases, with 16 bases between. CDR1 MGHRA and CDR2 YSYEKL come from the germline V gene. CDR3 protein: CASSLYSETDEAFF. The CDR3 coding sequence is TGCGCCAGCAGCCTATACTCTGAGACAGATGAAGCTTTCTTT.

The V call is TRBV9, the J call TRBJ2-7, with 7 positions matching TRBD2. Unmatched junction bases numbered 9, after V lost 1 base and J lost 2 bases. There are 16 residues in the CDR3. Germline V lookup: CDR1 SGDLS, CDR2 YYNGEE. Here the CDR3 DNA reads TGTGCCAGCAGCGTAAGCGATCTAGCGGTTGCCTACGAGCAGTACTTC. Protein product: CASSVSDLAVAYEQYF. Full variable domain (outside the CDR3, taken from reference TRBV9 and TRBJ2-7): DSGVTQTPKHLITATGQRVTLRCSPRSGDLSVYWYQQSLDQGLQFLIQYYNGEERAKGNILERFSAQQFPDLHSELNLSSLELGDSALYFCASSVSDLAVAYEQYFGPGTRLTVT.

The chain combines TRBV6-5 with TRBJ2-7; 7 bases align to TRBD1. This CDR3 comprises 15 residues. Germline CDR1 and CDR2: MNHEY and SVGAGI. The junction had 9 bases not matched to a gene; V was cut back by 3 bases and J by 4 bases. CDR3 region: CASSYSGDSLYEQYF. The CDR3 DNA reads as TGTGCCAGCAGTTATTCCGGGGACAGTCTATACGAGCAGTACTTC.

V gene TRBV5-1 combines with J gene TRBJ1-1; 7 nucleotides match TRBD1. The CDR3 sequence is 16 residues long. Germline values: CDR1 SGHRS, CDR2 YFSETQ. The V gene end was trimmed by 3 bases and the J gene end by 1 base; junction bases not matched to a gene: 9. The CDR3 DNA sequence: TGCGCCAGCAGCTCCCCCGGGACAGTCGGGAACACTGAAGCTTTCTTT. Protein: CASSSPGTVGNTEAFF.

The gene calls are TRBV4-1 and TRBJ2-6, with unresolved D. This CDR3 has 20 amino acids. The germline V and J ends were trimmed by 0 bases and 0 bases, with 18 bases remaining between them. CDR1 and CDR2 (germline): MGHRA, YSYEKL. The CDR3 region has the DNA TGCGCCAGCAGCCAAGATTCGATACAGACATTATCCTCTGGGGCCAACGTCCTGACTTTC. Amino acids: CASSQDSIQTLSSGANVLTF.

This clone has only a few counts. The V and J genes are TRBV4-3 and TRBJ2-1; 15 bases match TRBD2. This CDR3 spans 17 amino acids. Germline V gives CDR1 LGHNA, CDR2 YSLEER. Trimming at V came to 3 bases and at J to 8 bases, leaving 8 bases not matched to a gene. This chain's CDR3 is CASSQEGLAGGPHEQFF. The CDR3 DNA reads TGCGCCAGCAGCCAGGAAGGACTAGCGGGAGGGCCTCATGAGCAGTTCTTC.

J is TRBJ2-1 and V is TRBV7-9, with 11 positions matching TRBD2. The germline gives CDR1 SEHNR, CDR2 FQNEAQ (reference sequence). This CDR3 comprises 16 residues. V dropped 4 bases and J dropped 3; count of bases not matched to a gene: 5. The DNA of the CDR3 is TGTGCCAGCAGCTCCGGGACTAGCGGAGTCTACAATGAGCAGTTCTTC. Residues: CASSSGTSGVYNEQFF.

The chain is built from TRBV7-6 and TRBJ2-2; 9 bases are a match to TRBD1. The germline V gene encodes CDR1 SGHVS and CDR2 FNYEAQ. The length of the CDR3 is 16 residues. The J segment lost 3 bases and the V segment lost 5 bases, leaving 7 bases of the junction unmatched. The chain's CDR3 is CASSIGQGRYTGELFF. The CDR3 region has the DNA TGTGCCAGCAGCATCGGACAGGGGCGCTACACCGGGGAGCTGTTTTTT.

The chain combines TRBV19 with TRBJ2-5; the D gene is possibly TRBD1 (6 bases). CDR1 and CDR2 (germline): LNHDA, SQIVND (reference sequence). The ends were cut back, 0 bases at V and 3 bases at J, with 14 bases in the middle. The length of the CDR3 is 16 residues. The CDR3 DNA sequence: TGTGCCAGTAGTATAGAATGGGACAAATTGGAAGAGACCCAGTACTTC. Amino acids: CASSIEWDKLEETQYF. The complete variable domain, with remaining parts taken from reference TRBV19 and TRBJ2-5, reads DGGITQSPKYLFRKEGQNVTLSCEQNLNHDAMYWYRQDPGQGLRLIYYSQIVNDFQKGDIAEGYSVSREKKESFPLTVTSAQKNPTAFYLCASSIEWDKLEETQYFGPGTRLLVL.

This clone was recorded only once. The chain joins TRBV10-2 to TRBJ1-2; weak D call: TRBD1 (6 bases). Germline V lookup: CDR1 WSHSY, CDR2 SAAADI. The V gene lost 6 bases and the J gene lost 4 bases, with 18 bases spanning the gap. The CDR3 has 15 amino acids. CDR3 in amino acids: CASSPPPGAGYGYTF. As DNA, the CDR3 is TGCGCCAGCAGCCCCCCCCCAGGGGCGGGCTATGGCTACACCTTC.